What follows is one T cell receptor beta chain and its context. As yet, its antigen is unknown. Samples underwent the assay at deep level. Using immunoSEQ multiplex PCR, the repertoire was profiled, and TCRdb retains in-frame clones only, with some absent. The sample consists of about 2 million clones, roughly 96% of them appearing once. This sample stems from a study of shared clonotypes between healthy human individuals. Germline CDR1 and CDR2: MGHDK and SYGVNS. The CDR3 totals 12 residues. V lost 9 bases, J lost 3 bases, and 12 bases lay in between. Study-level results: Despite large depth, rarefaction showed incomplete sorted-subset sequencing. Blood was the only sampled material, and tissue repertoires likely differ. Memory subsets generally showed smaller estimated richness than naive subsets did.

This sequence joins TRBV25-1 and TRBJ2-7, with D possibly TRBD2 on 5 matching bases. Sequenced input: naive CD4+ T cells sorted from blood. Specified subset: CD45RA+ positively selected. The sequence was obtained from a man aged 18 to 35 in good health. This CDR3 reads CARAPGYYEQYF. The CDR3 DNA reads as TGTGCCAGAGCTCCGGGGTACTACGAGCAGTACTTC.